This entry lists 11 T cell receptor beta chains sequenced from one sample in a study of tumor-infiltrating lymphocytes in primary liver carcinoma (TCRdb year 2017). Blood RNA was extracted from unsorted whole blood using TRIzol reagent, and germline DNA was obtained with the DNeasy Blood & Tissue kit. The listed sequencing device is Illumina HiSeq 2500. Using a constant-region primer and ProtoScript II reverse transcriptase, TCRbeta-specific cDNA was reverse-transcribed from 500 to 650 ng total RNA. The TCRbeta libraries were prepared through three rounds of nested multiplex PCR following a slightly modified ARM-PCR procedure. Each of the first two PCR rounds ran for around 10 cycles using multiplex TRBV1-TRBV30 forward primers together with a Cbeta reverse primer. TCRdb reprocessed the public reads (quality trimming at Q25 with fastp, clone calling with MiXCR) and kept in-frame beta chains. Rows merge per CDR3 protein into single entries with the most common DNA and genes. Across this sample there are 330,000 or so distinct CDR3 sequences, with less than 65% seen only once. The ten largest clones take up about 6% of the sample.

Sequencing input: peripheral blood. The receptor set was obtained from a man aged 35 to 55 with primary liver carcinoma and hepatitis B virus infection.

This chain uses TRBV7-9 with TRBJ1-1, with TRBD1 matching over 9 bases. This CDR3 spans 16 amino acids. Germline assignment: CDR1 SEHNR and CDR2 FQNEAQ (reference sequence). The V and J ends lost 5 bases and 5 bases, in that order; junction bases with no gene match: 12. The CDR3 region is CASSPRAAGTGTEAFF. The CDR3 coding sequence is TGTGCCAGCAGCCCGAGGGCCGCCGGGACAGGGACTGAAGCTTTCTTT. Combining the CDR3 with reference TRBV7-9 and TRBJ1-1 gives the whole variable domain DTGVSQNPRHKITKRGQNVTFRCDPISEHNRLYWYRQTLGQGPEFLTYFQNEAQLEKSRLLSDRFSAERPKGSFSTLEIQRTEQGDSAMYLCASSPRAAGTGTEAFFGQGTRLTVV.

As to this clonotype: A clone one base away is much larger, so this may be a read error. The V gene is TRBV29-1, the J gene TRBJ1-4; perhaps TRBD1 as D (6 bases). This CDR3 contains 12 residues. Germline lookup yields CDR1 SQVTM and CDR2 ANQGSEA. The CDR3 DNA reads TGCATCGCCGGGGGCAGTTTGGAAAAACTGTTTTTT. Translation gives CIAGGSLEKLFF.

On this clonotype itself: An end of the junction does not agree with germline; a read error may underlie this. This chain connects TRBV4-1 to TRBJ2-1; 13 bases match TRBD2. Per the germline V gene, CDR1 is MGHRA and CDR2 is YSYEKL. CDR3 length: 16 amino acids. The CDR3 DNA reads TGCGTCAGCAGTCCGACTAGCGGGAGGTCTAGAAATGAGCAGTTCTTC. Protein product: CVSSPTSGRSRNEQFF.

Note on this clonotype: A read error is possible here, since a much larger clone lies one base away. Likely a read error: the CDR3 ends without its conserved phenylalanine or tryptophan. J is TRBJ2-7 and V is TRBV12-3 or TRBV12-4, with 14 bases matching TRBD2. This CDR3 is 15 amino acids long. V shed 6 bases, J shed 5 bases, and the junction held 6 bases outside the gene matches. CDR3 nucleotide sequence: TGTGCCAGCAGGGTTTCGGGACTAGCGGGAGACGAGCAGTACTTA. Translated, it gives CASRVSGLAGDEQYL.

In the case of this clonotype: One end of the junction varies from germline; a read error may be responsible. The rearrangement links TRBV11-2 to TRBJ2-7; D is possibly TRBD2 (6 bases). The CDR3 totals 15 residues. Germline CDR1 is SGHAT and CDR2 is FQNNGV. The CDR3 DNA sequence: TGTGTCAGCAGCTTAGTTGAGGGGACTCCCTACGAGCAGTACTTC. This sequence encodes CVSSLVEGTPYEQYF.

Comments on this clonotype: This sequence may be a read error, since a much larger clone differs from it by one base. This chain joins TRBV29-1 and TRBJ2-1; 8 bases line up with TRBD1. This CDR3 is built from 14 residues. Germline loops: CDR1 SQVTM, CDR2 ANQGSEA. The CDR3 bases are TGCAACGTTGAAGATAGGACAGGGTTCAATGAGCAGTTCTTC. Protein product: CNVEDRTGFNEQFF.

The chain uses TRBV5-1 and TRBJ1-2; the D gene is possibly TRBD1 (6 bases). V shed 0 bases and J shed 4 bases, with 10 bases lying between them. The CDR3 sequence is 14 residues long. CDR1 is SGHRS and CDR2 is YFSETQ in the germline V gene. CDR3 coding DNA: TGCGCCAGCAGCTTGGAGGGGGTCGGCTATGGCTACACCTTC. It yields the protein CASSLEGVGYGYTF.

Details on this clonotype: A read error may produce the germline difference seen at one junction end. This rearrangement joins TRBV11-2 to TRBJ2-2; TRBD2 aligns across 8 bases. The CDR3 totals 16 residues. Per germline, CDR1 SGHAT and CDR2 FQNNGV. CDR3 nucleotide sequence: TGTGTCAGCAGCTTCTCAACGGGGGGGGTGGCCGGGGAGCTGTTTTTT. This gives the protein CVSSFSTGGVAGELFF.

Comment on this clonotype: A read error may be the cause here, since a much bigger clone is one base away. The chain carries TRBV12-3 or TRBV12-4 and TRBJ1-2; D unresolved. This CDR3 contains 15 residues. CDR3 in DNA: TGTGCCAGCAGTTTGGGTGCCGGGCAGACCTATGGCTACAGCTTC. Residues: CASSLGAGQTYGYSF.

Turning to this clonotype: At one end, the junction sequence differs from germline, possibly due to a read error. This chain connects TRBV11-3 to TRBJ2-6; the D gene is possibly TRBD1 (5 bases). The CDR3 sequence is 16 residues long. From germline, CDR1 is SGHNT and CDR2 YENEEA. The CDR3 region is CARSSTAQCGANVLTF. The DNA for the CDR3 is TGTGCCAGGAGCTCGACAGCGCAGTGTGGGGCCAACGTCCTGACTTTC.

Ten or more counts support this clonotype. The rearrangement uses TRBV29-1 and TRBJ1-1, with 7 bases fitting TRBD1. The germline CDR1 and CDR2 sequences are SQVTM and ANQGSEA. With 7 bases clipped from V and 5 bases from J, the junction kept 10 bases outside the gene matches. This CDR3 region has 13 residues. The CDR3: CSAETGLWTEAFF. The DNA for the CDR3 is TGCAGCGCTGAGACAGGGCTGTGGACTGAAGCTTTCTTT.